The entry below gives a single T cell receptor beta chain sequence along with its context. Mismatch with germline at one junction end may stem from a read error. These data come from a study of regulatory T cells in long-lasting Graves disease. Germline V CDR1 and CDR2: DFQATT, SNEGSKA (reference sequence). This CDR3 has 13 amino acids. CDR3 regions were amplified by Arm-PCR using iRepertoire HTBI primers to build TCR beta libraries. TCRdb analysed the multiplex PCR reads with MiXCR anew, one entry per CDR3 protein. Counted here are hundreds of thousands of distinct CDR3 sequences, roughly 16% occurring once; the ten biggest clones make up roughly 18%. The time point: newly diagnosed GD, antithyroid drugs for less than 3 months. RNA from PBMCs was the source of the TCR library. This sample was also put to use in a study of T cells in Graves' hyperthyroidism and ophthalmopathy. This second report adds: Ophthalmopathy was separated from stable hyperthyroidism by a 13 V-J model.

This TCR was recovered from a woman under 40 with Graves disease. V and J are TRBV20-1 and TRBJ1-1; 10 bases agree with TRBD1. Here the sequenced sample was peripheral blood mononuclear cells (PBMCs), taken at new diagnosis, from a patient treated with antithyroid drugs. CDR3 amino acids: CSAPGQGNTEALF. DNA for the CDR3: TGCAGTGCCCCGGGACAGGGGAACACTGAAGCTCTCTTT.